The 17 T cell receptor beta chains given below trace back to one sample, sequenced in a study of blood T cell repertoires in COVID-19. TCRdb keeps only in-frame clones here, not all; method: immunoSEQ multiplex PCR. The sample shows some 140,000 clones, more than 60% of them seen only once. Sequenced material: peripheral blood. These receptor sequences come from a man aged 80 or over with acute or convalescent COVID-19.

The chain combines TRBV4-3 with TRBJ2-2, with 7 bases that match TRBD1. V lost 0 bases and J lost 5; bases outside the gene matches: 6. The CDR3 spans 16 residues. Germline V CDR1 and CDR2: LGHNA, YSLEER. In DNA, the CDR3 is TGCGCCAGCAGCCAAGACAGACAGGGTATGACCGGGGAGCTGTTTTTT. Amino acid sequence: CASSQDRQGMTGELFF.

The J gene is TRBJ1-6, the V gene TRBV7-2, with 7 bases fitting TRBD1. Germline V lookup: CDR1 SGHTA, CDR2 FQGNSA. V was clipped by 8 bases and J by 6 bases; unmatched bases: 7. The CDR3 is 14 amino acids. The CDR3 nucleotides are TGTGCCAGCCGACAGGGAATGGTTAATTCACCCCTCCACTTT. Its translation is CASRQGMVNSPLHF.

This chain links TRBV28 with TRBJ1-5; D is unresolved. Trimming left V 3 bases short and J 7 bases short, with 10 bases between. Germline lookup yields CDR1 MDHEN and CDR2 SYDVKM. The CDR3 contains 13 residues. CDR3 residues: CASSFRTGQPQHF. The CDR3 DNA reads TGTGCCAGCAGTTTCCGGACGGGACAGCCCCAGCATTTT.

This chain connects TRBV5-6 to TRBJ2-7; D possibly corresponds to TRBD2 (7 bases). The CDR3 length is 16 residues. With 0 bases removed from V and 2 bases from J, the gap between germline ends came to 15 bases. CDR1 and CDR2 from the germline V gene are SGHDT and YYEEEE. The CDR3 DNA is TGTGCCAGCAGCTTGGCCAAGGGGGGGTACCCCTACGAGCAGTACTTC. Translated: CASSLAKGGYPYEQYF.

The chain carries TRBV6-5 and TRBJ2-5, with D unclear. V was clipped by 7 bases and J by 5 bases, with 17 bases between them. Germline V CDR1 and CDR2: MNHEY, SVGAGI. The CDR3 is 14 amino acids. The CDR3 DNA follows: TGTGCCAGCATGTTTCAGCGCAGCGTGGAGACCCAGTACTTC. Encoded protein: CASMFQRSVETQYF.

DNA of the CDR3: TGTGCCAGCGGTAAACAGGGGAATAATTCACCCCTCCACTTT. The encoded protein is CASGKQGNNSPLHF. The chain couples TRBV2 to TRBJ1-6, with 7 bases lining up with TRBD1. The germline CDR1 and CDR2 sequences are SNHLY and FYNNEI. V shed 8 bases and J 5 bases; nucleotides not matched to a gene: 6. The CDR3 has 14 residues.

This chain uses TRBV4-3 with TRBJ2-5; 14 bases are a match to TRBD2. Germline CDR1 and CDR2: LGHNA and YSLEER. The V and J ends lost 4 bases and 4 bases, in that order; junction bases with no gene match: 2. The CDR3 has 15 amino acids. CDR3: CASSRGTSGGETQYF. CDR3 nucleotide sequence: TGCGCCAGCAGCCGAGGGACTAGCGGGGGAGAGACCCAGTACTTC.

The chain uses TRBV2 and TRBJ2-6, with 7 bases lining up with TRBD1. The germline gives CDR1 SNHLY, CDR2 FYNNEI. This CDR3 is 16 amino acids long. The V and J ends lost 8 bases and 2 bases, in that order; junction bases with no gene match: 9. The DNA of the CDR3 is TGTGCCAGCTACGACAGGGTCCTGCCTGGGGCCAACGTCCTGACTTTC. It yields the protein CASYDRVLPGANVLTF.

The rearrangement links TRBV6-6 to TRBJ2-7; D might be TRBD1 (6 bases). V was clipped by 7 bases and J by 5 bases, with 18 bases between them. The CDR3 runs 14 residues. CDR1 MNHNY and CDR2 SVGAGI come from the germline V gene (reference sequence). The CDR3 spells CASTQRGISNEQYF. The CDR3 DNA follows: TGTGCCAGCACCCAGAGGGGGATTTCCAACGAGCAGTACTTC.

The rearrangement uses TRBV3-1 (or the pseudogene TRBV3-2) and TRBJ2-3, with a tentative D call TRBD1 (7 bases). Looked up from germline, CDR1 is LGHDT and CDR2 is YNNKEL (reference sequence). This CDR3 comprises 15 residues. The V end lost 3 bases, the J end lost 6 bases, and 16 bases lay between the germline ends. Here the CDR3 DNA reads TGTGCCAGCAGCCAGATCAGGGGGGAAAGGGATACGCAGTATTTT. It yields the protein CASSQIRGERDTQYF.

This clone was seen a single time. This chain links TRBV6-5 with TRBJ2-7; a weak D match, TRBD1 (6 bases). This CDR3 is 15 amino acids long. The germline V and J ends were trimmed by 10 bases and 1 base, with 20 bases remaining between them. CDR1 and CDR2 (germline): MNHEY, SVGAGI. CDR3 residues: CATKVGHARSYEQYF. In nucleotides, the CDR3 is TGTGCCACCAAAGTGGGACACGCCCGTTCCTACGAGCAGTACTTC.

The chain links TRBV12-3 or TRBV12-4 to TRBJ2-7; D call uncertain. The ends were cut back, 8 bases at V and 3 bases at J, with 14 bases in the middle. The CDR3 totals 13 residues. The CDR3 is CASARSSVYEQYF. The CDR3 nucleotides are TGTGCCAGCGCGCGGTCGTCGGTCTACGAGCAGTACTTC.

This clone was seen only once. The chain joins TRBV7-2 to TRBJ1-2, with a possible D match to TRBD1 (6 bases). The V gene lost 4 bases and the J gene lost 8 bases, with 11 bases spanning the gap. This CDR3 comprises 12 residues. From germline, CDR1 is SGHTA and CDR2 FQGNSA. CDR3 bases: TGTGCCAGCAGCTCCTTAGACAGGGGCTACACCTTC. It specifies CASSSLDRGYTF.

The rearrangement links TRBV18 to TRBJ1-2; 8 bases line up with TRBD1. Germline CDR1 KGHSH, CDR2 LQKENI. Trimming cost V 5 bases and J 5 bases; bases outside gene matches: 4. The CDR3 has 13 residues. CDR3 region: CASSGTGVYGYTF. Written as DNA, the CDR3 is TGTGCCAGCTCAGGGACAGGCGTTTATGGCTACACCTTC.

This chain uses TRBV28 with TRBJ2-2; TRBD1 matches 10 bases. The ends lost 6 bases at V and 4 bases at J; junction bases unmatched: 5. CDR1 and CDR2 from the germline V gene are MDHEN and SYDVKM. This CDR3 region has 15 residues. The CDR3 reads CASRPDRGVTGELFF. The CDR3 DNA reads TGTGCCAGCAGACCGGACAGGGGGGTCACCGGGGAGCTGTTTTTT.

The genes are TRBV5-6 and TRBJ2-1, with TRBD2 matching over 10 bases. V trimming: 0 bases; J trimming: 0 bases; junction bases outside the gene matches: 6. The CDR3 consists of 18 residues. CDR1 and CDR2 (germline): SGHDT, YYEEEE. CDR3: CASSLELAGASSYNEQFF. CDR3 nucleotides: TGTGCCAGCAGCTTGGAGCTAGCGGGGGCAAGCTCCTACAATGAGCAGTTCTTC. The full variable domain, with the rest looked up from reference TRBV5-6 and TRBJ2-1, is DAGVTQSPTHLIKTRGQQVTLRCSPKSGHDTVSWYQQALGQGPQFIFQYYEEEERQRGNFPDRFSGHQFPNYSSELNVNALLLGDSALYLCASSLELAGASSYNEQFFGPGTRLTVL.

The chain links TRBV9 to TRBJ2-3; 9 nucleotides agree with TRBD1. CDR1 and CDR2 (germline): SGDLS, YYNGEE. J gave up 4 bases and V 0 bases, and 3 bases lay outside the gene matches. The CDR3 has 15 residues. Written as DNA, the CDR3 is TGTGCCAGCAGCGTAGGGGACAGGGCGGCAGATACGCAGTATTTT. This translates into CASSVGDRAADTQYF. Full variable domain (rest looked up from reference TRBV9 and TRBJ2-3): DSGVTQTPKHLITATGQRVTLRCSPRSGDLSVYWYQQSLDQGLQFLIQYYNGEERAKGNILERFSAQQFPDLHSELNLSSLELGDSALYFCASSVGDRAADTQYFGPGTRLTVL.